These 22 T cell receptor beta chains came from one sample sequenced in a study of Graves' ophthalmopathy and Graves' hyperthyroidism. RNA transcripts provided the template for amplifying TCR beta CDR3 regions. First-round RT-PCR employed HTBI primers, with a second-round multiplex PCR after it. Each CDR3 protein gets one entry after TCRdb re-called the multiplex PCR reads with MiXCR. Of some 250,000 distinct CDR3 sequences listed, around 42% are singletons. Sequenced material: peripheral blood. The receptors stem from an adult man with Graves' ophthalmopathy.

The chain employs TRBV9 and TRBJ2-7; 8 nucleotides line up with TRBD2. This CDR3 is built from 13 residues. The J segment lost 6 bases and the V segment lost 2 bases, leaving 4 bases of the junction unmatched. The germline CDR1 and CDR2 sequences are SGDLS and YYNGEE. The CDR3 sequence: CASSVIGGAEQYF. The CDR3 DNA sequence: TGTGCCAGCAGCGTTATCGGGGGGGCCGAGCAGTACTTC.

The CDR3 DNA is TGCAGTGCTAGAGTTCTGGGGCAGGGAAACAACTATGGCTACACCTTC. Protein product: CSARVLGQGNNYGYTF. The chain couples TRBV20-1 to TRBJ1-2; tentative D call: TRBD1 (5 bases). The germline gives CDR1 DFQATT, CDR2 SNEGSKA (reference sequence). This CDR3 is built from 16 residues. The germline V and J ends were trimmed by 1 base and 2 bases, with 17 bases remaining between them.

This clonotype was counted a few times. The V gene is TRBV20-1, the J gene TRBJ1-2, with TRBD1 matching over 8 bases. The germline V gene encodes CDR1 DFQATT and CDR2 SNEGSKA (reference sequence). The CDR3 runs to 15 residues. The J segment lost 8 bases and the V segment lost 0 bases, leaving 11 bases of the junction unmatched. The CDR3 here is CSARDVFQGAWGYTF. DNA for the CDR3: TGCAGTGCTAGAGATGTTTTCCAGGGGGCATGGGGCTACACCTTC.

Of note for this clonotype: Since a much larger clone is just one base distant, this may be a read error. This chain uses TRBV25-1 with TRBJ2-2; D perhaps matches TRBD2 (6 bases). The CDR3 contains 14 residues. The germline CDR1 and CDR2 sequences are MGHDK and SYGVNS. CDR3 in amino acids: CANSVASVAGELFF. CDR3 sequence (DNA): TGTGCCAACAGTGTGGCTAGCGTGGCCGGGGAGCTGTTTTTT. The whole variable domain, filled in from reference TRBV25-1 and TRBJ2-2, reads EADIYQTPRYLVIGTGKKITLECSQTMGHDKMYWYQQDPGMELHLIHYSYGVNSTEKGDLSSESTVSRIRTEHFPLTLESARPSHTSQYLCANSVASVAGELFFGEGSRLTVL.

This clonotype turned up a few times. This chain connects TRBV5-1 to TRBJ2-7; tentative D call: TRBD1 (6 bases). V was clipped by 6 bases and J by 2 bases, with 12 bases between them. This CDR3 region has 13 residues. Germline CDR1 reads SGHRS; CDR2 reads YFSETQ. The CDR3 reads CASNLDSPYEQYF. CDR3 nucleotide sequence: TGCGCCAGCAACCTGGACAGTCCCTACGAGCAGTACTTC. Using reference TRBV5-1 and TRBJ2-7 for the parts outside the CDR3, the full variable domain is KAGVTQTPRYLIKTRGQQVTLSCSPISGHRSVSWYQQTPGQGLQFLFEYFSETQRNKGNFPGRFSGRQFSNSRSEMNVSTLELGDSALYLCASNLDSPYEQYFGPGTRLTVT.

CDR3 in DNA: TGCAGCAGTTCCCTGGGAGCAGGGCCCCGGGAGACCCAGTACTTC. It specifies CSSSLGAGPRETQYF. This rearrangement joins TRBV29-1 to TRBJ2-5, with D perhaps being TRBD1 or TRBD2 (5 bases each). In germline, CDR1 is SQVTM, CDR2 ANQGSEA. Trimming removed 8 bases at V and 5 bases at J, with 24 bases between. The CDR3 contains 15 residues.

This CDR3 is CASSQRRGDYEQYF. As DNA, the CDR3 is TGCGCCAGCAGCCAAAGAAGGGGAGATTACGAGCAGTACTTC. The gene calls are TRBV4-1 and TRBJ2-7; D might be TRBD1 or TRBD2, each matching 5 bases. The CDR3 has 14 residues. Germline-derived CDR1 and CDR2 are MGHRA and YSYEKL. The germline V and J ends were trimmed by 2 bases and 4 bases, with 12 bases remaining between them.

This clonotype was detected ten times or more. The CDR3 DNA is TGTGCCAGCAGCTTAAATACGATGCGTGAAAAACTGTTTTTT. This gives the protein CASSLNTMREKLFF. The chain couples TRBV7-8 to TRBJ1-4; D unclear. The CDR3 is 14 amino acids. Trimming shortened V by 2 bases and J by 7 bases, and 11 bases separated the two germline ends. CDR1 and CDR2 from the germline V gene are SGHVS and FQNEAQ.

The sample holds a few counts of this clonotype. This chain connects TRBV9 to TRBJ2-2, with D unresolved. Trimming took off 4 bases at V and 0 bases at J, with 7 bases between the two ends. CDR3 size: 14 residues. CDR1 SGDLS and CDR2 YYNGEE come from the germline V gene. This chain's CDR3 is CASSSPTNTGELFF. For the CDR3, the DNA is TGTGCCAGCAGCTCCCCTACGAACACCGGGGAGCTGTTTTTT.

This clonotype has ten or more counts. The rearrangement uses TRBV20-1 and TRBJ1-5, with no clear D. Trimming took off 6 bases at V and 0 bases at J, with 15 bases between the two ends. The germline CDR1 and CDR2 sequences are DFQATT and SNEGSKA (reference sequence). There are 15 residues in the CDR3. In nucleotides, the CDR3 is TGCAGTGCCGTAAAATGGGAGGATAGCAATCAGCCCCAGCATTTT. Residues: CSAVKWEDSNQPQHF.

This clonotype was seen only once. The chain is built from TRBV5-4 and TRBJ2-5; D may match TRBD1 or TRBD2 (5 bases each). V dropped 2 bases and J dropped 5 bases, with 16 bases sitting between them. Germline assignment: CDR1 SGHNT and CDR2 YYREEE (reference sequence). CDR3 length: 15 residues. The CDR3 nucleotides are TGTGCCAGCAGCTTTGATCAGGGAGCTCGCGAGACCCAGTACTTC. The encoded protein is CASSFDQGARETQYF.

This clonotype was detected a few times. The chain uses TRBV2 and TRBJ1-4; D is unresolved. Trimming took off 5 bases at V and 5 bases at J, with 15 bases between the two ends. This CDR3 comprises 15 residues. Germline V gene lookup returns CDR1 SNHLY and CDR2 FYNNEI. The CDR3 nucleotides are TGTGCCAGCAGTTGGAAGGAAGGCGGAAATGAAAAACTGTTTTTT. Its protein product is CASSWKEGGNEKLFF.

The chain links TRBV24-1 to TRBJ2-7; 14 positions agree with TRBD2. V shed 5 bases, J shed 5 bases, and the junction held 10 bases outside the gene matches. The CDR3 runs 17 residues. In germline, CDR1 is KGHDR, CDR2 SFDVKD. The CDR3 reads CATSAPGLAGASHEQYF. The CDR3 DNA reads TGTGCCACCAGTGCCCCGGGACTAGCGGGAGCTAGCCACGAGCAGTACTTC.

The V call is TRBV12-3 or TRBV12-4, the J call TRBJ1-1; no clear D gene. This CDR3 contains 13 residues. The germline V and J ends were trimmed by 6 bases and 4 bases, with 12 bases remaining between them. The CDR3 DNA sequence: TGTGCCAGCAGGGGAGACGGAGGCACTGAAGCTTTCTTT. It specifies CASRGDGGTEAFF.

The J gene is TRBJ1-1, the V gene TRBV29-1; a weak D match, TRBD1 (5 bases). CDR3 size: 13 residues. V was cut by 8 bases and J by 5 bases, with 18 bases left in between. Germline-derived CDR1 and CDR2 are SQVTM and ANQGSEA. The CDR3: CSQGAGKWTEAFF. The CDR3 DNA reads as TGCAGCCAAGGTGCAGGGAAGTGGACTGAAGCTTTCTTT.

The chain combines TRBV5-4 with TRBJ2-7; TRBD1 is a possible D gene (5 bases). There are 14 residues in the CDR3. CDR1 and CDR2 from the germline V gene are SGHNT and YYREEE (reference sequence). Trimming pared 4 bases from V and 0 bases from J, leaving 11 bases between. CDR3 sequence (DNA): TGTGCCAGCAGCAAAGGGGCATTCTCCTACGAGCAGTACTTC. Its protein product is CASSKGAFSYEQYF.

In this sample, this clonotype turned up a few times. This CDR3 is CASSMTRGETQYF. Written as DNA, the CDR3 is TGTGCCAGCAGCATGACTAGAGGCGAGACCCAGTACTTC. The chain uses TRBV11-1 and TRBJ2-5, with a possible D match to TRBD2 (6 bases). Germline V gene lookup returns CDR1 SGHAT and CDR2 FQDESV (reference sequence). This CDR3 has 13 amino acids. Trimming pared 5 bases from V and 5 bases from J, leaving 12 bases between. The whole variable domain, filled in from reference TRBV11-1 and TRBJ2-5, reads EAEVAQSPRYKITEKSQAVAFWCDPISGHATLYWYRQILGQGPELLVQFQDESVVDDSQLPKDRFSAERLKGVDSTLKIQPAELGDSAMYLCASSMTRGETQYFGPGTRLLVL.

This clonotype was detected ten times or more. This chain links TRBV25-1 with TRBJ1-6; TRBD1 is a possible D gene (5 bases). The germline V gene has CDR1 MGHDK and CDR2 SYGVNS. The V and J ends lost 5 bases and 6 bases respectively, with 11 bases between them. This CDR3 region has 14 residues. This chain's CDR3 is CASSSGLSNSPLHF. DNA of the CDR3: TGTGCCAGCAGTTCAGGGCTTAGTAATTCACCCCTCCACTTT.

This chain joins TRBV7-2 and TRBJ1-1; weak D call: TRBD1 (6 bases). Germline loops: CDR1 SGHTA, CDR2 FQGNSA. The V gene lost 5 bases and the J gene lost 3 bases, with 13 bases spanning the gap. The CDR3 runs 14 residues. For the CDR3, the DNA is TGTGCCAGCAGCCCACAGGGTAGTTACACTGAAGCTTTCTTT. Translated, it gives CASSPQGSYTEAFF.

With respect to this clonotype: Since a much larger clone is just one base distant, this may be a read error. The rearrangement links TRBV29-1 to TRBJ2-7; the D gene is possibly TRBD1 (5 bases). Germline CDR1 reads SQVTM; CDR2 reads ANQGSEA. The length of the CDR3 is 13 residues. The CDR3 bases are TGCAACGTTGAAGAGGACAAGTACTACGAGCAGTACTTC. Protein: CNVEEDKYYEQYF.

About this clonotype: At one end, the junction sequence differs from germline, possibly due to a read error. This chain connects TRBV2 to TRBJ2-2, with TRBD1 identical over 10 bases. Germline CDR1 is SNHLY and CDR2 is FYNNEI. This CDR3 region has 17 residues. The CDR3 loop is CASSLTGGAVATGELFF. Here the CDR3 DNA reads TGCGCCAGCAGTTTGACAGGGGGCGCGGTAGCCACCGGGGAGCTGTTTTTT. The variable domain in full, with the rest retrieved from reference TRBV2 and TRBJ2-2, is EPEVTQTPSHQVTQMGQEVILRCVPISNHLYFYWYRQILGQKVEFLVSFYNNEISEKSEIFDDQFSVERPDGSNFTLKIRSTKLEDSAMYFCASSLTGGAVATGELFFGEGSRLTVL.

CDR3 sequence reads: CASSLGGGSGVTYEQYF. The CDR3 nucleotides read TGCGCCAGCAGCCTGGGAGGCGGTTCTGGGGTAACCTACGAGCAGTACTTC. V usage is TRBV5-1 and J usage is TRBJ2-7, with TRBD2 as a possible D gene (6 bases). V was pared by 4 bases and J by 2 bases, with 22 bases between. This CDR3 comprises 17 residues. CDR1 is SGHRS, CDR2 YFSETQ, per germline.